Following are 7 T cell receptor beta chains from one sample sequenced in a study of cytomegalovirus exposure and HLA in healthy donors. PCR primers comprised 60 Vbeta and 13 Jbeta primers. Data came from immunoSEQ multiplex PCR; TCRdb stores just in-frame clones and leaves some out. The profile covers approximately 170,000 clones, with less than 85% appearing a single time and approximately 5% taken by the ten largest. Input material: PBMCs. The receptors shown here come from a man in his thirties or forties in good health and CMV-seropositive.

This sequence joins TRBV25-1 and TRBJ2-3; no firm D call. CDR3 length equals 13 residues. Germline CDR1 MGHDK, CDR2 SYGVNS. The ends were cut back, 4 bases at V and 0 bases at J, with 5 bases in the middle. As DNA, the CDR3 is TGTGCCAGCAGTGTCGCGAGCACAGATACGCAGTATTTT. Translated, it gives CASSVASTDTQYF. Full variable domain (rest looked up from reference TRBV25-1 and TRBJ2-3): EADIYQTPRYLVIGTGKKITLECSQTMGHDKMYWYQQDPGMELHLIHYSYGVNSTEKGDLSSESTVSRIRTEHFPLTLESARPSHTSQYLCASSVASTDTQYFGPGTRLTVL.

The chain links TRBV9 to TRBJ1-2; a weak D match, TRBD1 (6 bases). Germline CDR1 reads SGDLS; CDR2 reads YYNGEE. Trimming shortened V by 2 bases and J by 4 bases, and 12 bases separated the two germline ends. This CDR3 region has 14 residues. The CDR3, as DNA: TGTGCCAGCAGCGTTTCAGGGGCTGCCTATGGCTACACCTTC. Its translation is CASSVSGAAYGYTF.

The chain employs TRBV5-1 and TRBJ2-3, with 8 positions matching TRBD2. The length of the CDR3 is 22 residues. Per the germline V gene, CDR1 is SGHRS and CDR2 is YFSETQ. With 4 bases clipped from V and 0 bases from J, the junction kept 25 bases outside the gene matches. The DNA for the CDR3 is TGCGCCAGCAGCACCTCCCGCCTCAGCGGGGGCCCCCGGGGGGAGAGCACAGATACGCAGTATTTT. It codes for CASSTSRLSGGPRGESTDTQYF.

The chain recombines TRBV6-5 with TRBJ2-1; 8 bases map to TRBD1. This CDR3 is built from 13 residues. Germline trimming cut 5 bases from V and 8 bases from J; bases unmatched to any gene: 5. Germline CDR1 and CDR2: MNHEY and SVGAGI. CDR3 loop: CASSPTGADEQFF. Written as DNA, the CDR3 is TGTGCCAGCAGTCCGACAGGGGCCGATGAGCAGTTCTTC.

Only one count was recorded for this clone. In nucleotides, the CDR3 is TGCGCCAGCAGCTTGGCCAAAAGCGGGAGCTCCTACAATGAGCAGTTCTTC. It is translated as CASSLAKSGSSYNEQFF. The chain couples TRBV5-1 to TRBJ2-1; TRBD2 matches at 8 bases. Germline V gene sequence: CDR1 SGHRS, CDR2 YFSETQ. The CDR3 is 17 residues long. J gave up 0 bases and V 0 bases, and 5 bases lay outside the gene matches.

The gene calls are TRBV7-6 and TRBJ1-1, with a tentative D call TRBD1 (5 bases). The CDR3 is 15 amino acids. Trimming stripped 3 bases from V and 1 base from J, with 12 bases between. The germline V gene has CDR1 SGHVS and CDR2 FNYEAQ. CDR3 coding DNA: TGTGCCAGCAGCTTCGGGGGGGGTCCGAACACTGAAGCTTTCTTT. Its protein is CASSFGGGPNTEAFF.

The chain couples TRBV20-1 to TRBJ2-7; D ambiguous. The CDR3 length is 10 residues. Germline assignment: CDR1 DFQATT and CDR2 SNEGSKA (reference sequence). Trimming took off 6 bases at V and 3 bases at J, with 6 bases between the two ends. The CDR3 spells CSALGYEQYF. CDR3 sequence (DNA): TGCAGTGCGCTCGGCTACGAGCAGTACTTC.